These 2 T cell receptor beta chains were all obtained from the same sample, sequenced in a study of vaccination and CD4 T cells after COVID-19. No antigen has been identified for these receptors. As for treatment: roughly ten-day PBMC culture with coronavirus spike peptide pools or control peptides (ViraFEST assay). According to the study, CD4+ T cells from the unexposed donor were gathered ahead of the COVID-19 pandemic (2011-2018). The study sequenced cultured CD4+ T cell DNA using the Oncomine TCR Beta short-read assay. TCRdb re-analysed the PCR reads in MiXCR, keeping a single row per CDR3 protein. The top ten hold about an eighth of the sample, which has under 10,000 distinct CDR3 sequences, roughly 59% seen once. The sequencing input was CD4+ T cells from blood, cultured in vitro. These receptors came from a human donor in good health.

The CDR3 protein is CASSELGQGGSPLHF. In DNA form, the CDR3 reads TGTGCCAGCAGTGAACTGGGACAGGGGGGTTCACCCCTCCACTTT. This chain uses TRBV6-4 with TRBJ1-6; TRBD1 matches at 11 bases. Trimming at V came to 3 bases and at J to 9 bases, leaving 4 bases not matched to a gene. Germline V gene data show CDR1 as MRHNA and CDR2 as SNTAGT. The CDR3 is 15 residues long.

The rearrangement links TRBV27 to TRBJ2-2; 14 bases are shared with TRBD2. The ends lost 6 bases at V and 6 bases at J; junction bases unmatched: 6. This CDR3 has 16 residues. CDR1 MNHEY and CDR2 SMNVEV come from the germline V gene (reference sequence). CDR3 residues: CASRILGLAGAGELFF. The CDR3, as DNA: TGTGCCAGCAGGATCTTGGGACTAGCGGGAGCCGGGGAGCTGTTTTTT.